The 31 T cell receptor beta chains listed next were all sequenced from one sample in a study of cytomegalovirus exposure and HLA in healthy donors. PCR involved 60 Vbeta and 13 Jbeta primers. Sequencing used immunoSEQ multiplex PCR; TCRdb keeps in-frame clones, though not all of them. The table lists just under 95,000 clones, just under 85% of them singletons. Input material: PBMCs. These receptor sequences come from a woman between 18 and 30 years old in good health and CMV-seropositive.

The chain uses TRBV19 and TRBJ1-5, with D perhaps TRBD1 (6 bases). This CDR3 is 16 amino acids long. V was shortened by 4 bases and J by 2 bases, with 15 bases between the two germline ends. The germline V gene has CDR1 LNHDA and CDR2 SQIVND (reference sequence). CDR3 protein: CASSNRVLIGNQPQHF. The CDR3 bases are TGTGCCAGTAGTAACAGGGTACTAATCGGCAATCAGCCCCAGCATTTT.

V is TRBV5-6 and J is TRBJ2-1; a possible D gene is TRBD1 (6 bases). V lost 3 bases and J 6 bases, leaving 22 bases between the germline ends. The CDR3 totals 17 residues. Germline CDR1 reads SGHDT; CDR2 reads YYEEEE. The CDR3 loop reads CASSSWGLGPAVNEQFF. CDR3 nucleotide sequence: TGTGCCAGCAGCTCCTGGGGGCTGGGGCCAGCGGTCAATGAGCAGTTCTTC.

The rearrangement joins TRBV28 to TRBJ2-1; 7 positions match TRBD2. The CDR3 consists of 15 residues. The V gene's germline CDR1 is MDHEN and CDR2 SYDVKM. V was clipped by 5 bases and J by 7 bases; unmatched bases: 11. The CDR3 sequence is CASSLPLQGGNEQFF. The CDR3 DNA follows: TGTGCCAGCAGTCTCCCCCTGCAGGGAGGGAATGAGCAGTTCTTC.

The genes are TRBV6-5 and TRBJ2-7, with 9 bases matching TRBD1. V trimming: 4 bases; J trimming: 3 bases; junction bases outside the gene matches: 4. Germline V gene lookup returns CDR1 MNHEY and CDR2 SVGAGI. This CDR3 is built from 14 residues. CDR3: CASSWDRAGYEQYF. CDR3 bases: TGTGCCAGCAGTTGGGACAGGGCGGGCTACGAGCAGTACTTC.

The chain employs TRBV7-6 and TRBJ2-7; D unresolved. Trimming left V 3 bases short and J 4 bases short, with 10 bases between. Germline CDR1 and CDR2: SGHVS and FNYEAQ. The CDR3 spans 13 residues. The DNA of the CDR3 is TGTGCCAGCAGCTTGAATGGCCGTTACGAGCAGTACTTC. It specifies CASSLNGRYEQYF. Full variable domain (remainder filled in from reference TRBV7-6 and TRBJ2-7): GAGVSQSPRYKVTKRGQDVALRCDPISGHVSLYWYRQALGQGPEFLTYFNYEAQQDKSGLPNDRFSAERPEGSISTLTIQRTEQRDSAMYRCASSLNGRYEQYFGPGTRLTVT.

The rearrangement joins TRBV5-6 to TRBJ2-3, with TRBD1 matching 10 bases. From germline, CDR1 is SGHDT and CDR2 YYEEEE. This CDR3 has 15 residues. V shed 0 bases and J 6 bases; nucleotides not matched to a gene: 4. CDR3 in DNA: TGTGCCAGCAGCTTGGGACAGGGGGCCGGGGATACGCAGTATTTT. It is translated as CASSLGQGAGDTQYF.

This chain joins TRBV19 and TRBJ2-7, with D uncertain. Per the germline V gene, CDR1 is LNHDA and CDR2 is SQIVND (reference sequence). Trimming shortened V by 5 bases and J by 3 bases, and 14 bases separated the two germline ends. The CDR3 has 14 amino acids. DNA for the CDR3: TGTGCCAGTAGTGATCCGGGTACCGTCTACGAGCAGTACTTC. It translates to CASSDPGTVYEQYF. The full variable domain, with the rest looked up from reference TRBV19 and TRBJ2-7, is DGGITQSPKYLFRKEGQNVTLSCEQNLNHDAMYWYRQDPGQGLRLIYYSQIVNDFQKGDIAEGYSVSREKKESFPLTVTSAQKNPTAFYLCASSDPGTVYEQYFGPGTRLTVT.

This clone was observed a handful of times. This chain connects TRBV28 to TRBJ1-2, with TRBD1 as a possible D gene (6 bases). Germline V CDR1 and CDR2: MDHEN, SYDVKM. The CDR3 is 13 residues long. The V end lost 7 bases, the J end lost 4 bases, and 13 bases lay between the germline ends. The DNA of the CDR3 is TGTGCCAGCACGAACGGACAGCTCTATGGCTACACCTTC. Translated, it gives CASTNGQLYGYTF.

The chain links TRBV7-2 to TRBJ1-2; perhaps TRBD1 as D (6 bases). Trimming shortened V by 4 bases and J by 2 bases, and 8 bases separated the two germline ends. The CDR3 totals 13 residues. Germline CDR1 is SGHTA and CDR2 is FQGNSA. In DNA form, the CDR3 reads TGTGCCAGCAGCTCCGGACAGAACTATGGCTACACCTTC. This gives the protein CASSSGQNYGYTF.

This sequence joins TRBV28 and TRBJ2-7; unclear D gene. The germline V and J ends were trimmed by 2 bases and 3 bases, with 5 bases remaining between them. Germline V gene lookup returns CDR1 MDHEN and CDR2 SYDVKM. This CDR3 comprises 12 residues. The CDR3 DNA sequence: TGTGCCAGCAGTTTAATCGGCTACGAGCAGTACTTC. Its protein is CASSLIGYEQYF.

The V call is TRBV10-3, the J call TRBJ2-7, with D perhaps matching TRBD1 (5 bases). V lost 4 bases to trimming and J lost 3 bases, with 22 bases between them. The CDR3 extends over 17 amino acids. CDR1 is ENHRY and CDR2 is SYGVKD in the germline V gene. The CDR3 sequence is CAISANPPWEGVYEQYF. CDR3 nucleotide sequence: TGTGCCATCAGTGCCAACCCCCCGTGGGAAGGGGTCTACGAGCAGTACTTC.

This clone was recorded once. The chain's CDR3 is CASSPGQGSSYGYTF. The CDR3 DNA reads TGCGCCAGCAGCCCCGGACAGGGAAGCAGTTATGGCTACACCTTC. The chain has TRBV5-1 and TRBJ1-2, with 8 bases fitting TRBD1. Looked up from germline, CDR1 is SGHRS and CDR2 is YFSETQ. The CDR3 runs to 15 residues. J gave up 5 bases and V 4 bases, and 10 bases lay outside the gene matches.

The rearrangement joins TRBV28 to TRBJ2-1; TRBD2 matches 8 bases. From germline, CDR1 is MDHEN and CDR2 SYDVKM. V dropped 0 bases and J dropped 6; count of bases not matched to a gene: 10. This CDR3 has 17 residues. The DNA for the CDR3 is TGTGCCAGCAGTTTATGGTTGGGGCGGGAGGCGCCCAATGAGCAGTTCTTC. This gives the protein CASSLWLGREAPNEQFF.

In nucleotides, the CDR3 is TGCGCCAGCAGCCAAGATTCCCCTCAGGGCTATGGCTACACCTTC. The encoded protein is CASSQDSPQGYGYTF. The chain employs TRBV4-1 and TRBJ1-2; D may be TRBD1 (5 bases). The CDR3 totals 15 residues. Germline V gene lookup returns CDR1 MGHRA and CDR2 YSYEKL. V was cut by 0 bases and J by 4 bases, with 12 bases left in between.

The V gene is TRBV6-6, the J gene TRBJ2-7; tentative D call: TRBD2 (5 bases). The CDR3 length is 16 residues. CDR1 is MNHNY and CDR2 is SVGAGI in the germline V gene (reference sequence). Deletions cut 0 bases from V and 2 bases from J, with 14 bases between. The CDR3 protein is CASSYSPGLSPYEQYF. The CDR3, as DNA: TGTGCCAGCAGTTACTCTCCCGGACTGAGCCCCTACGAGCAGTACTTC.

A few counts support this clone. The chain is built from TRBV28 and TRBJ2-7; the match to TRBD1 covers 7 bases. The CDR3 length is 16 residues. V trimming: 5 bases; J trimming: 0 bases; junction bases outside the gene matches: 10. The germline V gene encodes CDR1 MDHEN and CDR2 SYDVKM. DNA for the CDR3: TGTGCCAGCAGTGTTGGTCCGGGACAGAGCTCCTACGAGCAGTACTTC. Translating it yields CASSVGPGQSSYEQYF.

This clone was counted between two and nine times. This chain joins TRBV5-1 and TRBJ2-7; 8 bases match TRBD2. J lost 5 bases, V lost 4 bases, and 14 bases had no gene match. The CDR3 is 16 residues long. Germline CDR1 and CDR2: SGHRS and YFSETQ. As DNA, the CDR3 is TGCGCCAGCAGCCCCACCGCCGTGGCGGGAGGCAACGAGCAGTACTTC. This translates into CASSPTAVAGGNEQYF.

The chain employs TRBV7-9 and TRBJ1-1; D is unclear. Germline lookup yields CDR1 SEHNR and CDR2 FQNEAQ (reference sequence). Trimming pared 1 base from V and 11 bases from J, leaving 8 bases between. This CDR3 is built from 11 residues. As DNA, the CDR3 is TGTGCCAGCAGCTTAGGAGGTTTGGCTTTCTTT. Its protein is CASSLGGLAFF.

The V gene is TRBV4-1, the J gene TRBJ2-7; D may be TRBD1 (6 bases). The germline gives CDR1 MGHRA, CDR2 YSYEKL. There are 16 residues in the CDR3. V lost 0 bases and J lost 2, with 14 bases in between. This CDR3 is CASSQDRDTPTYEQYF. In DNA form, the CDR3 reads TGCGCCAGCAGCCAAGACCGGGACACTCCGACCTACGAGCAGTACTTC.

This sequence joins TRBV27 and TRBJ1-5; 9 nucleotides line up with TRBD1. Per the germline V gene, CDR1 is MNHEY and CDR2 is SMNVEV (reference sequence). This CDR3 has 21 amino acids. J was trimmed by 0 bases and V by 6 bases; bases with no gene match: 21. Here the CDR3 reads CASSPSPGQGMFVSSNQPQHF. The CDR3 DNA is TGTGCCAGCAGCCCTAGTCCAGGACAGGGGATGTTTGTAAGTAGCAATCAGCCCCAGCATTTT.

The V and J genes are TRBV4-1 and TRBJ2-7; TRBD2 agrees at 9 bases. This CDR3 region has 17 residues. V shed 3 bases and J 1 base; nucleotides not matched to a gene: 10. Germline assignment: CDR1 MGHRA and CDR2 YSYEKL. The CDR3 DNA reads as TGCGCCAGCAGCCATGGTCTGAGCGGGGGGTATTCCTACGAGCAGTACTTC. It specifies CASSHGLSGGYSYEQYF.

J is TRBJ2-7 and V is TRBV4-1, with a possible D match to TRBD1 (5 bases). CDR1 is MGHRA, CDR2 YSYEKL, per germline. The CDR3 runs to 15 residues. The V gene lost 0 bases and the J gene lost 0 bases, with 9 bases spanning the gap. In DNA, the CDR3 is TGCGCCAGCAGCCAAGAGTCTGACAGCTCCTACGAGCAGTACTTC. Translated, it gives CASSQESDSSYEQYF.

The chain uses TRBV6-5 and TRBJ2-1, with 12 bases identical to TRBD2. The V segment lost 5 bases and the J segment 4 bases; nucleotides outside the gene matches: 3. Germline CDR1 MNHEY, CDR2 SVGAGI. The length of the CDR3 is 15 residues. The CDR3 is CASSVLAGGYNEQFF. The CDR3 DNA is TGTGCCAGCAGTGTACTAGCGGGAGGTTACAATGAGCAGTTCTTC.

The DNA of the CDR3 is TGTGCCAGCAGTAGCGGGAGGCGAGACAATGAGCAGTTCTTC. The encoded protein is CASSSGRRDNEQFF. The chain is built from TRBV13 and TRBJ2-1; 10 nucleotides align to TRBD2. With 6 bases clipped from V and 5 bases from J, the junction kept 4 bases outside the gene matches. The germline gives CDR1 PRHDT, CDR2 FYEKMQ (reference sequence). This CDR3 is 14 amino acids long.

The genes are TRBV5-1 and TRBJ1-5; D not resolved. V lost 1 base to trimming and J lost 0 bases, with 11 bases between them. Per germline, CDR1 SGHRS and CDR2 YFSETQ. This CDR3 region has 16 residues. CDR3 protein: CASSLSWQYSNQPQHF. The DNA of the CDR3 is TGCGCCAGCAGCTTGTCCTGGCAGTATAGCAATCAGCCCCAGCATTTT.

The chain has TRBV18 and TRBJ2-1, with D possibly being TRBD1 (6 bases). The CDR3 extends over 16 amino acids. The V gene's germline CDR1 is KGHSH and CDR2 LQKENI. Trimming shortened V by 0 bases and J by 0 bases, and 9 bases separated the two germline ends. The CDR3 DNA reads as TGTGCCAGCTCACCACCTGACAGGAGCTCCTACAATGAGCAGTTCTTC. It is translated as CASSPPDRSSYNEQFF.

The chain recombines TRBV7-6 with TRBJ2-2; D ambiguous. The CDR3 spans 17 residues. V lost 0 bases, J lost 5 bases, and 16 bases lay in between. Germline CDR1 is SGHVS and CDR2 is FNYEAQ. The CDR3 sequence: CASSLAPSMAATGELFF. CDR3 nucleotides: TGTGCCAGCAGCTTAGCGCCTAGTATGGCAGCTACCGGGGAGCTGTTTTTT.

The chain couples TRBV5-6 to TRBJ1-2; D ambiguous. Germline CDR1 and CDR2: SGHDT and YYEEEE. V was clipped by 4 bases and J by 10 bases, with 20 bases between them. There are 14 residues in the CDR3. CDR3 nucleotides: TGTGCCAGCAGCCCCTTAGAGGGTTTTCTTGACTACACCTTC. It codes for CASSPLEGFLDYTF.

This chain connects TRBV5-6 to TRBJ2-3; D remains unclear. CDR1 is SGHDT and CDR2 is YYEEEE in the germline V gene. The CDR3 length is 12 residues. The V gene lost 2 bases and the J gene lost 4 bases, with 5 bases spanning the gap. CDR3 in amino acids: CASSFPSDTQYF. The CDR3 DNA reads TGTGCCAGCAGCTTTCCCTCAGATACGCAGTATTTT.

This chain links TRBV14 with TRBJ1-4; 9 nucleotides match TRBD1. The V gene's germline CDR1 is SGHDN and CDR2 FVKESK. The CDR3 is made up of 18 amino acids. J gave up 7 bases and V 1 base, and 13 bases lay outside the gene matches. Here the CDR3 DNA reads TGTGCCAGCAGCCAAGGTTTTTGGGGACAGGGCAAGATTGAAAAACTGTTTTTT. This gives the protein CASSQGFWGQGKIEKLFF.

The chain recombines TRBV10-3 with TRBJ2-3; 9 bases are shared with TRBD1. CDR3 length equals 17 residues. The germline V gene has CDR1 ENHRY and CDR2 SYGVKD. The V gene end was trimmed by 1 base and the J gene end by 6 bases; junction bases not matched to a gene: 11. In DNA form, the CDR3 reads TGTGCCATCAGTGAGTTTGGACAGGGGAAGACTGGGGATACGCAGTATTTT. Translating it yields CAISEFGQGKTGDTQYF.